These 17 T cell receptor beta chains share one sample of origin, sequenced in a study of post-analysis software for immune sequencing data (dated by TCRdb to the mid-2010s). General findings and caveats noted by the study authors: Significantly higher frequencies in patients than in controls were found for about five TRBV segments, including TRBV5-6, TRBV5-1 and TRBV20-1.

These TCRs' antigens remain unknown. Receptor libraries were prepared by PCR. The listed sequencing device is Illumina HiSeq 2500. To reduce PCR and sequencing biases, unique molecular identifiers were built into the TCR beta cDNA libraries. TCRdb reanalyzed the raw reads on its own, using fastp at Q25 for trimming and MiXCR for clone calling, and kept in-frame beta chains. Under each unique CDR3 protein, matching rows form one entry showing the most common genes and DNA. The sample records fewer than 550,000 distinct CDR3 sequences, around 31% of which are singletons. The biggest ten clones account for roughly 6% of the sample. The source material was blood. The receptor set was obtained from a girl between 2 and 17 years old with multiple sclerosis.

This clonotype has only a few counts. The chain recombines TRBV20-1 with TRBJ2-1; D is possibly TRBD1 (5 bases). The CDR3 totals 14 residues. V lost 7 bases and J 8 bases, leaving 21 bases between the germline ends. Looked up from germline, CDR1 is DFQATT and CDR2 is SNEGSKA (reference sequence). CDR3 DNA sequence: TGCAGTGTTCCCCTCCCCGATCAGGGCGATGAGCAGTTCTTC. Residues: CSVPLPDQGDEQFF.

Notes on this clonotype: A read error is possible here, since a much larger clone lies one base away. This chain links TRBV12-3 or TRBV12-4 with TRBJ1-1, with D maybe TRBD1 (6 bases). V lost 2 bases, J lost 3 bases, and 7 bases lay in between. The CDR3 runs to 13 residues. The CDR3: CASSLSGDTEAFF. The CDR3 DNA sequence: TGTGCCAGCAGTTTATCAGGGGACACTGAAGCTTTCTTT.

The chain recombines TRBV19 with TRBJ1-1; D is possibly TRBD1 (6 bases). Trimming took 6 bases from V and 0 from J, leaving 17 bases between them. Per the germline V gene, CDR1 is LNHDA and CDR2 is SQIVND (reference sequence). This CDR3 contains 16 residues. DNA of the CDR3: TGTGCCAGTAGGCCGGGGGGCCTGAAAATGAACACTGAAGCTTTCTTT. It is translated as CASRPGGLKMNTEAFF. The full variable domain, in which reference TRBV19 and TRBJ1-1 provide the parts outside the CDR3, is DGGITQSPKYLFRKEGQNVTLSCEQNLNHDAMYWYRQDPGQGLRLIYYSQIVNDFQKGDIAEGYSVSREKKESFPLTVTSAQKNPTAFYLCASRPGGLKMNTEAFFGQGTRLTVV.

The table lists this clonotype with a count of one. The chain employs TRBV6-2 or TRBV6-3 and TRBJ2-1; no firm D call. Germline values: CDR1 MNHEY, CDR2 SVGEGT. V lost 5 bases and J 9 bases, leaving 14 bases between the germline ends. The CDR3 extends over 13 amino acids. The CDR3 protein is CASSTGLFPEQFF. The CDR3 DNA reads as TGTGCCAGCAGTACCGGTCTCTTCCCTGAGCAGTTCTTC.

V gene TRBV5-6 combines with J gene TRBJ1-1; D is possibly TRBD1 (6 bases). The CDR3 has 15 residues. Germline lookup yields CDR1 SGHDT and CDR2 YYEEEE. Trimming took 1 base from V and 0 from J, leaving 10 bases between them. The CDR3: CASSLPQGLNTEAFF. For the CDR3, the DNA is TGTGCCAGCAGCTTGCCACAGGGTCTGAACACTGAAGCTTTCTTT.

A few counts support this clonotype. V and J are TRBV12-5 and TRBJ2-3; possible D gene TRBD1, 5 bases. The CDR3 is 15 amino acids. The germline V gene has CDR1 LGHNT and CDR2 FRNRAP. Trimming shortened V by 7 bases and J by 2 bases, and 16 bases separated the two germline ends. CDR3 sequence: CASALWGPITDTQYF. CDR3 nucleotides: TGTGCTAGTGCCCTGTGGGGCCCGATCACAGATACGCAGTATTTT.

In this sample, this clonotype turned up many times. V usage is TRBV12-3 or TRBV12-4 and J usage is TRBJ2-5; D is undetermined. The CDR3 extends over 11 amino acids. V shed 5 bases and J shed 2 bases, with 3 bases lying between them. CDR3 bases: TGTGCCAGCAGTATGCAAGAGACCCAGTACTTC. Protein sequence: CASSMQETQYF.

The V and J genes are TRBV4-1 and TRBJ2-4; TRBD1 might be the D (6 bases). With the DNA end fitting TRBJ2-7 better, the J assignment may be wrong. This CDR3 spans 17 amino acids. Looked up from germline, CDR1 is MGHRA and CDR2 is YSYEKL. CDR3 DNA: TGCGCCAGCAGCCAAGATGTGGGGGAAGGACAGCGATACGAGCAGTACTTC. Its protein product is CASSQDVGEGQRYEQYF.

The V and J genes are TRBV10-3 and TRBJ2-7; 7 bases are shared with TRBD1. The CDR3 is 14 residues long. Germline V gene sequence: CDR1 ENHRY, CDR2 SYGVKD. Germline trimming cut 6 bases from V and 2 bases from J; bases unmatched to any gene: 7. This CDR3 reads CAIRPGTDTYEQYF. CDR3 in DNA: TGTGCCATCAGACCCGGGACAGATACCTACGAGCAGTACTTC.

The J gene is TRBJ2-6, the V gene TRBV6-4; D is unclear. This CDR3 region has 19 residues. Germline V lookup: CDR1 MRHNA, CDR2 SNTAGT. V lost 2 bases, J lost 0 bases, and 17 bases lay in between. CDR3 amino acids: CASSDKYSGQPSGANVLTF. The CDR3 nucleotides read TGTGCCAGCAGTGACAAGTATTCAGGTCAGCCCTCTGGGGCCAACGTCCTGACTTTC.

The CDR3 spells CASSSQTEAKNIQYF. CDR3 nucleotides: TGTGCCAGCAGCTCCCAAACCGAGGCCAAAAACATTCAGTACTTC. The chain couples TRBV7-9 to TRBJ2-4; D unclear. CDR3 size: 15 residues. CDR1 SEHNR and CDR2 FQNEAQ come from the germline V gene (reference sequence). Trimming stripped 4 bases from V and 1 base from J, with 11 bases between.

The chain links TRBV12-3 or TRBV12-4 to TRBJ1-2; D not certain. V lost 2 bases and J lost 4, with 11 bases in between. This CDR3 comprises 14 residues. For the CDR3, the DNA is TGTGCCAGCAGTTTAAGGCTGCAGTCCTATGGCTACACCTTC. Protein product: CASSLRLQSYGYTF.

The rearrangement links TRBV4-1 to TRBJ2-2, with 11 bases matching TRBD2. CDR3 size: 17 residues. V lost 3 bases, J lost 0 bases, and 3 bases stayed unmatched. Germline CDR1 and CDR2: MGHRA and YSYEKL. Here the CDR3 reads CASSHQTSGTNTGELFF. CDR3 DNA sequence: TGCGCCAGCAGCCACCAGACTAGCGGGACGAACACCGGGGAGCTGTTTTTT.

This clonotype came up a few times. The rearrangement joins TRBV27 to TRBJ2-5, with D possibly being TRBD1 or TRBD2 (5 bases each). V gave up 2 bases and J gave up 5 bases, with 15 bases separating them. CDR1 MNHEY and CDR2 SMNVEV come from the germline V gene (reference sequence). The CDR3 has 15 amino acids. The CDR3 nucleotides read TGTGCCAGCAGTTTAAGATGGGGGAATCGGGAGACCCAGTACTTC. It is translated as CASSLRWGNRETQYF.

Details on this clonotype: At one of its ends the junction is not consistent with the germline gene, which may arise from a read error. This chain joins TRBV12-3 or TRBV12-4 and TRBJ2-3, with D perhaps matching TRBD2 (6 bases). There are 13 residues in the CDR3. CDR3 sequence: CVSTGTLQDTQYF. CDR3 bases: TGTGTCAGCACCGGGACTCTCCAAGATACGCAGTATTTT.

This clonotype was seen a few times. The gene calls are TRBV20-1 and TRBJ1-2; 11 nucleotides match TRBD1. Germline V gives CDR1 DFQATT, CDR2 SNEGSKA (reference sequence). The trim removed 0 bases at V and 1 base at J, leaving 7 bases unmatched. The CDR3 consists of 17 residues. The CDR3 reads CSARERTGGLYNYGYTF. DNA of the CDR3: TGCAGTGCTAGAGAAAGGACAGGGGGCCTTTATAACTATGGCTACACCTTC.

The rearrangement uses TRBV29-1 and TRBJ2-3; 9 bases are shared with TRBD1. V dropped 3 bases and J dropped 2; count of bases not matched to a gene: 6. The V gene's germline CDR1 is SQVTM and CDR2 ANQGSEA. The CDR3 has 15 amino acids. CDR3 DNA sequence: TGCAGCGTTGAGACAGGGGGGGTGACCACAGATACGCAGTATTTT. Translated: CSVETGGVTTDTQYF.